This T cell receptor (beta chain) was profiled in a study of PD-1 blockade in classical Hodgkin lymphoma. Study-wide context: The patients were dosed with nivolumab 3 mg/kg, infused intravenously every 2 weeks.

Study outcomes and limitations: Reports indicated that newly diagnosed patients had lower baseline TCR diversity than healthy donors did. Nivolumab initiated under 1 year post-ASCT led to patient exclusion.

Germline CDR1 reads MDHEN; CDR2 reads SYDVKM. V lost 5 bases, J lost 2 bases, and 9 bases lay in between. The CDR3 is 14 residues long. Notes on this clone: Its matching antigen is unknown.

Every patient was affected by relapse after autologous stem cell transplantation, while exposure to brentuximab vedotin was not uniform. Best responses were complete response, partial response or progressive disease. Generated by immunoSEQ multiplex PCR, the TCRdb table keeps only in-frame clones and is missing some. The sample records 20,000 to 25,000 clones, 60% to 80% being singletons. The material was peripheral blood mononuclear cells (PBMCs), obtained at baseline. The TCR was taken from a human donor with classical Hodgkin lymphoma. This chain joins TRBV28 and TRBJ1-4, with D possibly being TRBD1 (5 bases). CDR3 loop: CASSARDTNEKLFF. CDR3 coding DNA: TGTGCCAGCAGTGCCCGGGACACTAATGAAAAACTGTTTTTT.